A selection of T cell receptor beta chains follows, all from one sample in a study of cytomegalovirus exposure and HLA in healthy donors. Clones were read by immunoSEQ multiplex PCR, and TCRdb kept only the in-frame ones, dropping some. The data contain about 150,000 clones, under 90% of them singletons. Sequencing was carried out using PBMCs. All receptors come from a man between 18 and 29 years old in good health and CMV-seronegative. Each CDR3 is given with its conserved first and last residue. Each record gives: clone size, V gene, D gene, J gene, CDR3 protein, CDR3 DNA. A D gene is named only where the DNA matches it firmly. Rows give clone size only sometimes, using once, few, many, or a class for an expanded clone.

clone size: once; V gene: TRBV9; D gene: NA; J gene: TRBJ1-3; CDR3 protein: CASSVGSGGIVDTIYF; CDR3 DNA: TGTGCCAGCAGCGTAGGGTCCGGGGGGATCGTAGACACCATATATTTT
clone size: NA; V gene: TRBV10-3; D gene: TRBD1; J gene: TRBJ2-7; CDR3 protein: CAIKSDRVVSYEQYF; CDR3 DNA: TGTGCCATCAAATCGGACAGGGTAGTTTCCTACGAGCAGTACTTC
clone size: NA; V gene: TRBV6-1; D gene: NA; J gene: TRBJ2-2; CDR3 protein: CASIWGHLAGELFF; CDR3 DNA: TGTGCCAGCATTTGGGGACACTTGGCCGGGGAGCTGTTTTTT
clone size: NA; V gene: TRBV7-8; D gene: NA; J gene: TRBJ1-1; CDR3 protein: CASSLIGNTEAFF; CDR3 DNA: TGTGCCAGCAGCTTAATCGGGAACACTGAAGCTTTCTTT
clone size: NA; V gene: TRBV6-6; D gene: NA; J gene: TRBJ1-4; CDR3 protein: CASSSIFRAGEKLFF; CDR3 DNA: TGTGCCAGCAGTTCGATTTTCAGGGCTGGCGAAAAACTGTTTTTT
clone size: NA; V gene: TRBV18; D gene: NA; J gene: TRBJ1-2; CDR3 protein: CASSPPNEDGYTF; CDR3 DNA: TGTGCCAGCTCACCACCGAATGAGGATGGCTACACCTTC
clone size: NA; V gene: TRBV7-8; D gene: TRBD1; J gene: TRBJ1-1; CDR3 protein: CASSPSTGLSPEAFF; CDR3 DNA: TGTGCCAGCAGCCCGTCGACAGGGCTATCCCCTGAAGCTTTCTTT
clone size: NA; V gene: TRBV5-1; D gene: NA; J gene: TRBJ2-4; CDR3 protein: CASSYTTGIQYF; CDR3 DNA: TGCGCCAGCAGCTATACAACAGGGATTCAGTACTTC
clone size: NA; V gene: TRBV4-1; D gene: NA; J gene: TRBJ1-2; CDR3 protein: CASSQAREAGFFF; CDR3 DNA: TGCGCCAGCAGCCAAGCGAGGGAGGCAGGTTTCTTCTTC
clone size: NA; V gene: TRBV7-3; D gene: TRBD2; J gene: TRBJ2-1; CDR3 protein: CASSLEGTSGTHEEFF; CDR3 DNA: TGTGCCAGCAGCTTAGAGGGGACTAGCGGGACCCATGAGGAGTTCTTC
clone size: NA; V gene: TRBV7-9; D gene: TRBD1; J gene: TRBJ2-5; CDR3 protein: CASSSFDRDRGETQYF; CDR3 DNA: TGTGCCAGCAGCTCGTTTGACAGGGACAGAGGGGAGACCCAGTACTTC
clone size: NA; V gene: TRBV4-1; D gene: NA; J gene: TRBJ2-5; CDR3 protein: CASSQGQVEETQYF; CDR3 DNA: TGCGCCAGCAGCCAAGGACAGGTAGAAGAGACCCAGTACTTC
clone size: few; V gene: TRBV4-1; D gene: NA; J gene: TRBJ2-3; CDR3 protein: CASSHLLRSSTDTQYF; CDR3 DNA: TGCGCCAGCAGCCATCTCCTCCGGTCTAGCACAGATACGCAGTATTTT
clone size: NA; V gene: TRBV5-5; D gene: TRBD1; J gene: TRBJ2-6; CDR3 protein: CASDRDGANVLTF; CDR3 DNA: TGTGCCAGCGACAGGGATGGGGCCAACGTCCTGACTTTC
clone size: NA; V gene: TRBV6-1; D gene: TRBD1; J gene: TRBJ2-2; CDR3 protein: CASSGLDRGLRIGELFF; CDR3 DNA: TGTGCCAGCAGTGGCCTCGACAGGGGATTAAGGATCGGGGAGCTGTTTTTT
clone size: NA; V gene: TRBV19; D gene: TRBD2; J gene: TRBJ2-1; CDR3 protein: CASSSGGHNEQFF; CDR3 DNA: TGTGCCAGTAGTAGCGGGGGGCACAATGAGCAGTTCTTC
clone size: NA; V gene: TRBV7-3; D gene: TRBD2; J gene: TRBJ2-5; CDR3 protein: CASSLLAGETQYF; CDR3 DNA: TGTGCCAGCAGCTTACTAGCGGGAGAGACCCAGTACTTC
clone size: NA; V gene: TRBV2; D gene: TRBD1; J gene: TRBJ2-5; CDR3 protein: CASSDRDRYQETQYF; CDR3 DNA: TGTGCCAGCAGTGACCGGGACAGGTACCAAGAGACCCAGTACTTC
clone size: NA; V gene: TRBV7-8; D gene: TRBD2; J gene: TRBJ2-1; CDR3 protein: CASSLALKASGKEQFF; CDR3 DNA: TGTGCCAGCAGCTTAGCGCTTAAGGCTAGCGGAAAAGAGCAGTTCTTC
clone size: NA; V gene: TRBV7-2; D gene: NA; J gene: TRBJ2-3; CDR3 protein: CASSPRRTDTQYF; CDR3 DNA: TGTGCCAGCAGCCCCAGGCGCACAGATACGCAGTATTTT
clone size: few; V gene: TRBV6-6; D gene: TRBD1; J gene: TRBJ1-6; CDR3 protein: CASTEGQFNSPLHF; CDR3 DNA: TGTGCCAGCACGGAGGGACAGTTTAATTCACCCCTCCACTTT
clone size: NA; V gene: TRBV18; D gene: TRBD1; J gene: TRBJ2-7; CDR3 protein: CASSADRRAYEQYF; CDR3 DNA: TGTGCCAGCTCCGCGGACAGGAGAGCCTACGAGCAGTACTTC
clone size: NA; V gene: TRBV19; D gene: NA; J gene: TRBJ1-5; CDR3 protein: CASSDRNQPQHF; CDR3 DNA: TGTGCCAGTAGTGACAGAAATCAGCCCCAGCATTTT
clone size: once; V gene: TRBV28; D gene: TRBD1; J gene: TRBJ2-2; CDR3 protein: CASTPLDRVITGELFF; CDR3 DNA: TGTGCCAGCACCCCCCTAGACAGGGTAATAACCGGGGAGCTGTTTTTT